The clone carrying this T cell receptor (beta chain) has a handful of counts. Its cognate antigen is unknown. From germline, CDR1 is SGHTA and CDR2 FQGNSA. The CDR3 length is 16 residues. V was shortened by 4 bases and J by 4 bases, with 20 bases between the two germline ends. The investigators reverse transcribed all of the isolated RNA, so they sequenced expressed TCRB transcripts. Clones were read by immunoSEQ multiplex PCR, and TCRdb kept only the in-frame ones, dropping some. This table has hundreds of thousands of clones, roughly 16% appearing once. The data stem from a study of beta chain features in type 1 diabetes. For the study at large: Healthy donors and patients showed comparable age, gender and cell yields.

Study-wide results and caveats: Comparison showed that naive, central memory and Treg TCRB repertoires appeared more similar among patients than among healthy donors.

V usage is TRBV7-2 and J usage is TRBJ2-7; perhaps TRBD2 as D (6 bases). The sample comprised naive CD4+ T cells from blood. This clonotype was sampled from a man aged 18 to 30 in good health. CDR3: CASSSVLGGRGYEQYF. CDR3 DNA: TGTGCCAGCAGCTCGGTCCTCGGGGGACGTGGTTACGAGCAGTACTTC.